This T cell receptor beta chain came from a study of T cells after yellow fever vaccination. Study-wide points: Abundant bulk-population clonotypes could contaminate the FACS-sorted repertoires. Post-booster repertoires again held most primary-vaccination clones (about 96% CD4, just under 90% CD8). The CD4 and CD8 compartments had a small share of their clonotypes in common. It was a weaker secondary response, yet one that peaked faster, at day 5 versus 15.

TCRdb itself ran the 5' RACE reads through MiXCR, one entry per CDR3 protein. The sample lists a few hundred thousand distinct CDR3 sequences; roughly 8.6% were seen once. About this clonotype: What it recognizes is unknown.

The clonotype comes from a man between 18 and 35 years old who received the YFV17D yellow fever vaccine. This specimen was PBMCs, taken about 49 days after the first yellow fever vaccination.

CDR3 bases: TGTGCCAGCAGACCCGGGCAGGGTGGGACCTCTGGGGCCAACGTCCTGACTTTC. Its protein is CASRPGQGGTSGANVLTF. The chain uses TRBV5-4 and TRBJ2-6; D is perhaps TRBD1 or TRBD2 (5 bases each). Deletions cut 5 bases from V and 0 bases from J, with 18 bases between. The germline CDR1 and CDR2 sequences are SGHNT and YYREEE (reference sequence). This CDR3 is built from 18 residues.